The 24 T cell receptor beta chains below all came from one sample that was sequenced in a study of OX40 agonist ivuxolimab in advanced cancers. Using immunoSEQ multiplex PCR, the repertoire was profiled, and TCRdb retains in-frame clones only, with some absent. The sample consists of 50,000 to 65,000 clones, around nine tenths of them appearing once. Sequenced material: CD4+ or CD8+ T cells sorted from blood, taken in a trial of the OX40 agonist ivuxolimab. These receptors were taken from an adult with an advanced solid tumor such as melanoma, head and neck, liver or kidney cancer.

The rearrangement uses TRBV7-3 and TRBJ1-1; D might be TRBD1 (5 bases). Germline values: CDR1 SGHTA, CDR2 FQGTGA. Between the trimmed V and J ends, which lost 4 bases and 2 bases, there was a span of 17 bases. The CDR3 consists of 16 residues. CDR3 coding DNA: TGTGCCAGCAGCTCGAGTTCAGGGATCCGAAACACTGAAGCTTTCTTT. This translates into CASSSSSGIRNTEAFF.

The chain carries TRBV15 and TRBJ2-7; D perhaps matches TRBD1 (6 bases). Germline lookup yields CDR1 LNHNV and CDR2 YYDKDF (reference sequence). The CDR3 runs to 14 residues. Deletions cut 1 base from V and 3 bases from J, with 10 bases between. CDR3 in DNA: TGTGCCACCAGCAGAGGATACAGGGACTACGAGCAGTACTTC. Translating gives CATSRGYRDYEQYF.

The chain carries TRBV28 and TRBJ2-7, with 11 bases that match TRBD2. CDR1 and CDR2 (germline): MDHEN, SYDVKM. The CDR3 sequence is 15 residues long. With 6 bases clipped from V and 3 bases from J, the junction kept 7 bases outside the gene matches. The CDR3 coding sequence is TGTGCCAGCAGCGCCGGGACTAGCGGAATCTACGAGCAGTACTTC. Protein sequence: CASSAGTSGIYEQYF. The whole variable domain, remainder taken from reference TRBV28 and TRBJ2-7, is DVKVTQSSRYLVKRTGEKVFLECVQDMDHENMFWYRQDPGLGLRLIYFSYDVKMKEKGDIPEGYSVSREKKERFSLILESASTNQTSMYLCASSAGTSGIYEQYFGPGTRLTVT.

This sequence joins TRBV27 and TRBJ2-7, with TRBD1 identical over 9 bases. With V trimmed by 6 bases and J by 6 bases, 9 bases remained unmatched. In germline, CDR1 is MNHEY, CDR2 SMNVEV (reference sequence). The CDR3 runs 14 residues. The CDR3, as DNA: TGTGCCAGCAGCCTTTACAGGGGGCCATTCGAGCAGTACTTC. Protein product: CASSLYRGPFEQYF.

The J gene is TRBJ2-5, the V gene TRBV2; 11 nucleotides agree with TRBD2. Germline CDR1 reads SNHLY; CDR2 reads FYNNEI. V was clipped by 6 bases and J by 4 bases; unmatched bases: 7. CDR3 length equals 15 residues. The CDR3 region has the DNA TGTGCCAGCAGGACTAGCGGGACCCGAGGAGAGACCCAGTACTTC. Residues: CASRTSGTRGETQYF.

The rearrangement links TRBV2 to TRBJ1-5, with D perhaps matching TRBD1 (5 bases). The ends were cut back, 6 bases at V and 2 bases at J, with 8 bases in the middle. The CDR3 has 13 amino acids. CDR1 is SNHLY, CDR2 FYNNEI, per germline. The CDR3, as DNA: TGTGCCAGCAGGCGGGGGGGCAATCAGCCCCAGCATTTT. The encoded protein is CASRRGGNQPQHF.

The V and J genes are TRBV7-8 and TRBJ1-5, with 10 bases identical to TRBD1. This CDR3 comprises 15 residues. The V and J ends lost 4 bases and 6 bases, in that order; junction bases with no gene match: 6. The V gene's germline CDR1 is SGHVS and CDR2 FQNEAQ. The CDR3 DNA sequence: TGTGCCAGCAGCTCCGCCGGGACAGGGGCTCAGCCCCAGCATTTT. It is translated as CASSSAGTGAQPQHF.

The J gene is TRBJ2-5, the V gene TRBV5-1; D may be TRBD1 (6 bases). The CDR3 spans 12 residues. The germline V gene encodes CDR1 SGHRS and CDR2 YFSETQ. V was clipped by 4 bases and J by 5 bases, with 9 bases between them. CDR3 coding DNA: TGCGCCAGCAGCCCCCAGGGGGAGACCCAGTACTTC. This encodes CASSPQGETQYF.

The chain joins TRBV30 to TRBJ2-1; D is uncertain. Germline CDR1 reads GTSNPN; CDR2 reads SVGIG (reference sequence). Trimming removed 3 bases at V and 10 bases at J, with 19 bases between. The CDR3 is made up of 14 amino acids. Here the CDR3 DNA reads TGTGCCTGGAGCGCCTTCAATGGGCGTCGGGAGCAGTTCTTC. Translated: CAWSAFNGRREQFF.

The chain employs TRBV6-6 and TRBJ1-5, with D unclear. CDR3 length equals 15 residues. Germline V gene sequence: CDR1 MNHNY, CDR2 SVGAGI (reference sequence). V lost 5 bases and J 1 base, leaving 12 bases between the germline ends. Here the CDR3 reads CASSVTEFSNQPQHF. The CDR3 DNA reads TGTGCCAGCAGTGTTACGGAATTCAGCAATCAGCCCCAGCATTTT.

The V gene is TRBV7-8, the J gene TRBJ1-5, with a possible D match to TRBD1 (6 bases). Trimming removed 4 bases at V and 1 base at J, with 17 bases between. Per the germline V gene, CDR1 is SGHVS and CDR2 is FQNEAQ. The CDR3 covers 17 residues. CDR3 coding DNA: TGTGCCAGCAGCTCCCTCGAGGGGACATTGAGCAATCAGCCCCAGCATTTT. Protein: CASSSLEGTLSNQPQHF.

This chain links TRBV15 with TRBJ2-5, with 8 bases identical to TRBD1. Trimming cost V 0 bases and J 5 bases; bases outside gene matches: 2. The CDR3 consists of 14 residues. Per the germline V gene, CDR1 is LNHNV and CDR2 is YYDKDF (reference sequence). CDR3 amino acids: CATSRDPGGETQYF. The CDR3 DNA reads as TGTGCCACCAGCAGAGATCCAGGGGGCGAGACCCAGTACTTC.

The J gene is TRBJ2-1, the V gene TRBV15; D gene uncertain. The CDR3 consists of 14 residues. CDR1 and CDR2 from the germline V gene are LNHNV and YYDKDF (reference sequence). Deletions cut 0 bases from V and 7 bases from J, with 10 bases between. In nucleotides, the CDR3 is TGTGCCACCAGCAGAGAGATCCTCGGAAATGAGCAGTTCTTC. Translating it yields CATSREILGNEQFF.

The chain uses TRBV4-1 and TRBJ2-1, with no clear D. The CDR3 is 12 amino acids. Germline V gene data show CDR1 as MGHRA and CDR2 as YSYEKL. Trimming left V 3 bases short and J 9 bases short, with 9 bases between. Written as DNA, the CDR3 is TGCGCCAGCAGCCAGTGGGGTCGTGAGCAGTTCTTC. Translating gives CASSQWGREQFF.

This clone showed up just once. The V call is TRBV19, the J call TRBJ2-5, with 14 nucleotides matching TRBD2. CDR1 LNHDA and CDR2 SQIVND come from the germline V gene (reference sequence). The CDR3 is 16 amino acids. Trimming removed 5 bases from V and 7 bases from J; junction bases left unmatched: 9. The CDR3 reads CASSRGTSGSIGTQYF. CDR3 nucleotide sequence: TGTGCCAGTAGTCGCGGGACTAGCGGGAGTATTGGGACCCAGTACTTC. Supplemented by reference TRBV19 and TRBJ2-5, the full variable domain reads DGGITQSPKYLFRKEGQNVTLSCEQNLNHDAMYWYRQDPGQGLRLIYYSQIVNDFQKGDIAEGYSVSREKKESFPLTVTSAQKNPTAFYLCASSRGTSGSIGTQYFGPGTRLLVL.

V is TRBV12-5 and J is TRBJ2-5; D ambiguous. The CDR3 extends over 13 amino acids. The germline CDR1 and CDR2 sequences are LGHNT and FRNRAP. V was clipped by 7 bases and J by 1 base, with 10 bases between them. The CDR3 sequence: CASARSSQETQYF. DNA for the CDR3: TGTGCTAGTGCCCGCTCGTCCCAAGAGACCCAGTACTTC.

This chain uses TRBV5-1 with TRBJ2-7; 7 bases line up with TRBD1. J was trimmed by 5 bases and V by 2 bases; bases with no gene match: 4. CDR1 is SGHRS and CDR2 is YFSETQ in the germline V gene. This CDR3 has 13 amino acids. DNA for the CDR3: TGCGCCAGCAGCTTAACAGGGGAGAACGAGCAGTACTTC. The encoded protein is CASSLTGENEQYF. The variable domain in full, completed from reference TRBV5-1 and TRBJ2-7, reads KAGVTQTPRYLIKTRGQQVTLSCSPISGHRSVSWYQQTPGQGLQFLFEYFSETQRNKGNFPGRFSGRQFSNSRSEMNVSTLELGDSALYLCASSLTGENEQYFGPGTRLTVT.

The CDR3 here is CASMGGLGYGYTF. DNA for the CDR3: TGTGCCAGCATGGGGGGTTTGGGCTATGGCTACACCTTC. This chain joins TRBV28 and TRBJ1-2; a possible D gene is TRBD1 (5 bases). The V end was cut by 7 bases, the J end by 4 bases, with 13 bases between. Germline V CDR1 and CDR2: MDHEN, SYDVKM. This CDR3 has 13 residues.

This clone appeared once. The V gene is TRBV5-1, the J gene TRBJ2-7; no clear D gene. This CDR3 comprises 13 residues. The germline V gene has CDR1 SGHRS and CDR2 YFSETQ. V was shortened by 0 bases and J by 2 bases, with 6 bases between the two germline ends. CDR3 in DNA: TGCGCCAGCAGCTTGGGTGTGGCCTACGAGCAGTACTTC. It encodes CASSLGVAYEQYF.

In its sample, this clone was seen a few times. CDR3 DNA: TGTGCCAGCAGGGGGGCCGGGGGAACTTCGAGCGGCTACACCTTC. Its protein product is CASRGAGGTSSGYTF. The J gene is TRBJ1-2, the V gene TRBV5-4, with D possibly TRBD1 on 6 matching bases. The germline V and J ends were trimmed by 5 bases and 8 bases, with 22 bases remaining between them. CDR1 is SGHNT and CDR2 is YYREEE in the germline V gene (reference sequence). This CDR3 contains 15 residues.

The chain links TRBV6-6 to TRBJ1-2, with TRBD1 matching over 10 bases. J lost 4 bases, V lost 5 bases, and 4 bases had no gene match. In germline, CDR1 is MNHNY, CDR2 SVGAGI (reference sequence). This CDR3 is 14 amino acids long. CDR3 loop: CASSGGQGRYGYTF. CDR3 sequence (DNA): TGTGCCAGCAGTGGGGGACAGGGGCGCTATGGCTACACCTTC.

This clone is a singleton in its sample. The chain combines TRBV7-2 with TRBJ2-5; TRBD2 aligns across 7 bases. Matching the DNA end better, TRBJ2-7 makes the J call doubtful. The CDR3 has 15 amino acids. Looked up from germline, CDR1 is SGHTA and CDR2 is FQGNSA. The CDR3 loop reads CASSLAAGETYEQYF. As DNA, the CDR3 is TGTGCCAGCAGCTTAGCGGCGGGAGAGACCTACGAGCAGTACTTC.

The J gene is TRBJ2-3, the V gene TRBV5-1; the match to TRBD2 covers 8 bases. The germline CDR1 and CDR2 sequences are SGHRS and YFSETQ. The V gene end was trimmed by 6 bases and the J gene end by 4 bases; junction bases not matched to a gene: 4. The CDR3 contains 13 residues. As DNA, the CDR3 is TGCGCCAGCACCGGGGGGGACGCAGATACGCAGTATTTT. Protein sequence: CASTGGDADTQYF.

CDR3 DNA: TGTGCCAGCAGCTGGACGCAGTCCACCTTC. This codes for CASSWTQSTF. The J gene is TRBJ1-2, the V gene TRBV5-8; D is unclear. The germline gives CDR1 SGHTS, CDR2 YDEGEE. The length of the CDR3 is 10 residues. Trimming cost V 3 bases and J 13 bases, with 10 bases left between them.